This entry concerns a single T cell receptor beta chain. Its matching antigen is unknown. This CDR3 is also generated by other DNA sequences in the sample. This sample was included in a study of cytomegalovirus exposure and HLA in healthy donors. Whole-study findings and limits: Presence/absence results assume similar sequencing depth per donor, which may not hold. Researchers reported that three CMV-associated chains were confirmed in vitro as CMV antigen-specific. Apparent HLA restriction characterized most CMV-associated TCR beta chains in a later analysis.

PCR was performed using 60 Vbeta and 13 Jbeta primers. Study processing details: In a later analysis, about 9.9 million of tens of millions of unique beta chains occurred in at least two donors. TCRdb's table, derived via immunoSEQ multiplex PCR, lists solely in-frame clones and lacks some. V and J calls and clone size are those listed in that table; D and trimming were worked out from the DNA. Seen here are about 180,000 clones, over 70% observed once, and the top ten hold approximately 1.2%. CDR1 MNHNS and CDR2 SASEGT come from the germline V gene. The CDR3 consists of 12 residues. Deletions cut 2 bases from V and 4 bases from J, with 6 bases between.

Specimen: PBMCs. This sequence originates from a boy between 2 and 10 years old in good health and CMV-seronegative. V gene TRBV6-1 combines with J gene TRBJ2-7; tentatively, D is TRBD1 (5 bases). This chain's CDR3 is CASSERGYEQYF. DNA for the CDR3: TGTGCCAGCAGTGAAAGGGGATACGAGCAGTACTTC.